The 28 T cell receptor beta chains listed next were all sequenced from one sample in a study of shared clonotypes between healthy human individuals. Produced via immunoSEQ multiplex PCR; TCRdb's table is partial and in-frame only. In the table there are 550,000 to 750,000 clones, 92% of which are singletons. CD8 cells regarded as naive lacked CD45RO, were positively chosen for CCR7, and omitted terminally differentiated effector memory CD45RA+ cells. Sequenced input: naive CD8+ T cells sorted from blood. Receptors were obtained from a young man in good health.

The chain employs TRBV9 and TRBJ2-7; TRBD2 matches at 7 bases. The germline V gene encodes CDR1 SGDLS and CDR2 YYNGEE. Trimming removed 4 bases from V and 2 bases from J; junction bases left unmatched: 6. This CDR3 spans 14 amino acids. The CDR3 nucleotides are TGTGCCAGCAGCCCCCGGGGGGATCCCTACGAGCAGTACTTC. This translates into CASSPRGDPYEQYF.

V and J are TRBV7-9 and TRBJ2-1; D is unclear. Germline values: CDR1 SEHNR, CDR2 FQNEAQ (reference sequence). V was trimmed by 1 base and J by 8 bases, leaving 12 bases between them. CDR3 length: 14 amino acids. Here the CDR3 DNA reads TGTGCCAGCAGCTTAGATAAGCTGGGCGATGAGCAGTTCTTC. The encoded protein is CASSLDKLGDEQFF.

The rearrangement links TRBV7-9 to TRBJ2-7; 9 bases are shared with TRBD1. With 3 bases clipped from V and 3 bases from J, the junction kept 3 bases outside the gene matches. The V gene's germline CDR1 is SEHNR and CDR2 FQNEAQ (reference sequence). This CDR3 comprises 14 residues. The CDR3 is CASSFRDRVYEQYF. The CDR3 nucleotides read TGTGCCAGCAGCTTTCGGGACAGGGTCTACGAGCAGTACTTC.

This chain joins TRBV27 and TRBJ2-7, with D maybe TRBD2 (6 bases). Between the trimmed V and J ends, which lost 0 bases and 1 base, there was a span of 10 bases. Per the germline V gene, CDR1 is MNHEY and CDR2 is SMNVEV (reference sequence). The CDR3 consists of 15 residues. The CDR3 protein is CASSLSVRDSYEQYF. The CDR3 bases are TGTGCCAGCAGTTTATCAGTGCGGGATTCCTACGAGCAGTACTTC.

The V gene is TRBV9, the J gene TRBJ2-1, with D tentatively TRBD1 (5 bases). CDR1 and CDR2 from the germline V gene are SGDLS and YYNGEE. Trimming took 3 bases from V and 1 from J, leaving 14 bases between them. The CDR3 has 16 residues. The CDR3: CASSGPAQGSYNEQFF. In nucleotides, the CDR3 is TGTGCCAGCAGCGGTCCCGCGCAGGGATCCTACAATGAGCAGTTCTTC.

For this clone: Additional DNA sequences in this sample encode the identical CDR3. The J gene is TRBJ2-1, the V gene TRBV9; D unclear. V lost 0 bases to trimming and J lost 9 bases, with 4 bases between them. In germline, CDR1 is SGDLS, CDR2 YYNGEE. This CDR3 spans 11 amino acids. CDR3 sequence: CASSVGPEQFF. CDR3 nucleotides: TGTGCCAGCAGCGTAGGTCCTGAGCAGTTCTTC.

V is TRBV7-3 and J is TRBJ2-3; 8 positions match TRBD1. V was pared by 2 bases and J by 2 bases, with 3 bases of the junction left unmatched. Germline CDR1 is SGHTA and CDR2 is FQGTGA. The CDR3 has 15 residues. DNA for the CDR3: TGTGCCAGCAGCTTAGGACAGGGCCTCACAGATACGCAGTATTTT. This sequence encodes CASSLGQGLTDTQYF.

The chain couples TRBV10-3 to TRBJ2-5; D may be TRBD2 (5 bases). CDR1 ENHRY and CDR2 SYGVKD come from the germline V gene. The germline V and J ends were trimmed by 7 bases and 2 bases, with 11 bases remaining between them. The CDR3 spans 13 residues. CDR3 residues: CAINAREQETQYF. DNA for the CDR3: TGTGCCATCAATGCGAGGGAGCAAGAGACCCAGTACTTC.

The V call is TRBV27, the J call TRBJ2-1; 7 nucleotides align to TRBD1. V lost 3 bases to trimming and J lost 3 bases; unmatched junction nucleotides: 11. The CDR3 covers 17 residues. From germline, CDR1 is MNHEY and CDR2 SMNVEV (reference sequence). CDR3 residues: CASSFGSTGLLYNEQFF. The CDR3 nucleotides are TGTGCCAGCAGTTTTGGGTCGACAGGGCTCCTCTACAATGAGCAGTTCTTC.

The V call is TRBV5-1, the J call TRBJ2-7, with a tentative D call TRBD1 (5 bases). Germline V gives CDR1 SGHRS, CDR2 YFSETQ. The CDR3 is 14 residues long. Trimming shortened V by 1 base and J by 3 bases, and 11 bases separated the two germline ends. As DNA, the CDR3 is TGCGCCAGCAGCTTGATCCAGGGCCACTACGAGCAGTACTTC. This encodes CASSLIQGHYEQYF.

The chain uses TRBV14 and TRBJ2-1; TRBD2 agrees at 11 bases. The V gene's germline CDR1 is SGHDN and CDR2 FVKESK. The ends lost 4 bases at V and 7 bases at J; junction bases unmatched: 6. The CDR3 spans 15 residues. CDR3 sequence reads: CASSPLIAGGNEQFF. CDR3 DNA: TGTGCCAGCAGCCCCCTAATAGCGGGAGGGAATGAGCAGTTCTTC.

The V call is TRBV5-4, the J call TRBJ2-7; 10 nucleotides agree with TRBD2. The CDR3 consists of 15 residues. Germline V gene lookup returns CDR1 SGHNT and CDR2 YYREEE (reference sequence). J gave up 3 bases and V 2 bases, and 5 bases lay outside the gene matches. The CDR3 DNA sequence: TGTGCCAGCAGCTTTGTAGCGGGAGGCTTCTACGAGCAGTACTTC. Translated, it gives CASSFVAGGFYEQYF. Using reference TRBV5-4 and TRBJ2-7 for the parts outside the CDR3, the full variable domain is ETGVTQSPTHLIKTRGQQVTLRCSSQSGHNTVSWYQQALGQGPQFIFQYYREEENGRGNFPPRFSGLQFPNYSSELNVNALELDDSALYLCASSFVAGGFYEQYFGPGTRLTVT.

J is TRBJ2-3 and V is TRBV5-4; D is unclear. Germline V lookup: CDR1 SGHNT, CDR2 YYREEE (reference sequence). This CDR3 is 13 amino acids long. Trimming took off 0 bases at V and 2 bases at J, with 4 bases between the two ends. In DNA, the CDR3 is TGTGCCAGCAGCTTGGTGCACACAGATACGCAGTATTTT. Amino acid sequence: CASSLVHTDTQYF.

The rearrangement uses TRBV4-3 and TRBJ1-1; D is unclear. V lost 0 bases and J 2 bases, leaving 7 bases between the germline ends. CDR1 LGHNA and CDR2 YSLEER come from the germline V gene. The CDR3 extends over 14 amino acids. The CDR3 DNA reads as TGCGCCAGCAGCCAAGATTCGGCCAACACTGAAGCTTTCTTT. It specifies CASSQDSANTEAFF.

The V gene is TRBV6-1, the J gene TRBJ2-7, with TRBD2 as a possible D gene (7 bases). Trimming removed 3 bases at V and 4 bases at J, with 19 bases between. The CDR3 runs to 16 residues. Germline CDR1 is MNHNS and CDR2 is SASEGT. CDR3 in DNA: TGTGCCAGCAGTGACAAAATTGCGGGGGCGGGGTACGAGCAGTACTTC. Translated, it gives CASSDKIAGAGYEQYF.

The chain has TRBV13 and TRBJ1-1; TRBD1 matches at 10 bases. Looked up from germline, CDR1 is PRHDT and CDR2 is FYEKMQ (reference sequence). V dropped 5 bases and J dropped 4; count of bases not matched to a gene: 10. CDR3 length: 16 residues. The CDR3: CASSRRQGAGGTEAFF. CDR3 nucleotide sequence: TGTGCCAGCAGCCGGCGACAGGGGGCTGGAGGCACTGAAGCTTTCTTT.

The CDR3 coding sequence is TGTGCCAGCAGCTTAGGCCCTGACAGGCAGTATGGCTACACCTTC. Its protein is CASSLGPDRQYGYTF. J is TRBJ1-2 and V is TRBV7-9, with D perhaps matching TRBD1 (6 bases). The CDR3 is 15 amino acids. V was pared by 1 base and J by 5 bases, with 14 bases between. CDR1 and CDR2 (germline): SEHNR, FQNEAQ (reference sequence).

The chain employs TRBV13 and TRBJ2-1; 12 positions agree with TRBD2. V was pared by 0 bases and J by 0 bases, with 3 bases of the junction left unmatched. The V gene's germline CDR1 is PRHDT and CDR2 FYEKMQ (reference sequence). The CDR3 consists of 18 residues. The CDR3 here is CASSLGGLAGFSYNEQFF. The CDR3 DNA reads as TGTGCCAGCAGCTTAGGCGGACTAGCGGGGTTCTCCTACAATGAGCAGTTCTTC.

The J gene is TRBJ1-1, the V gene TRBV7-9, with 8 bases matching TRBD1. V shed 11 bases and J 4 bases; nucleotides not matched to a gene: 9. The CDR3 extends over 13 amino acids. Germline V gene data show CDR1 as SEHNR and CDR2 as FQNEAQ (reference sequence). For the CDR3, the DNA is TGTGCCGGACGACAGGGGACGTCCACTGAAGCTTTCTTT. Amino acids: CAGRQGTSTEAFF.

The V gene is TRBV4-1, the J gene TRBJ1-5, with 10 bases lining up with TRBD1. Germline CDR1 is MGHRA and CDR2 is YSYEKL. V was clipped by 2 bases and J by 9 bases; unmatched bases: 7. This CDR3 contains 15 residues. The chain's CDR3 is CASSQPGTGVRPQHF. As DNA, the CDR3 is TGCGCCAGCAGCCAACCCGGGACAGGGGTTCGGCCCCAGCATTTT.

A single count supports this clone. The chain links TRBV6-6 to TRBJ2-7, with 7 bases lining up with TRBD1. Germline CDR1 and CDR2: MNHNY and SVGAGI (reference sequence). Trimming removed 6 bases from V and 2 bases from J; junction bases left unmatched: 7. The CDR3 has 14 residues. In DNA form, the CDR3 reads TGTGCCAGCAGCGACAGGGAAAATCCCTACGAGCAGTACTTC. It specifies CASSDRENPYEQYF.

The chain has TRBV10-3 and TRBJ2-7; the match to TRBD1 covers 7 bases. The CDR3 runs 15 residues. Germline V gene data show CDR1 as ENHRY and CDR2 as SYGVKD. The V gene end was trimmed by 6 bases and the J gene end by 3 bases; junction bases not matched to a gene: 11. CDR3 in DNA: TGTGCCATCAGCATAACAGGGGCGGCCTACTACGAGCAGTACTTC. Translated, it gives CAISITGAAYYEQYF.

V gene TRBV14 combines with J gene TRBJ2-3, with a possible D match to TRBD2 (6 bases). V shed 0 bases and J shed 5 bases, with 21 bases lying between them. CDR1 and CDR2 from the germline V gene are SGHDN and FVKESK. The length of the CDR3 is 18 residues. Here the CDR3 reads CASSQERHLGLAGDTQYF. As DNA, the CDR3 is TGTGCCAGCAGCCAAGAACGGCATCTGGGACTGGCGGGAGATACGCAGTATTTT.

The CDR3 region has the DNA TGTGCCAGCAGTCCCAGCGGACAGGGGGCATACAATGAGCAGTTCTTC. Translating it yields CASSPSGQGAYNEQFF. This chain joins TRBV27 and TRBJ2-1, with 11 bases that match TRBD1. The V and J ends lost 5 bases and 4 bases, in that order; junction bases with no gene match: 7. The germline V gene encodes CDR1 MNHEY and CDR2 SMNVEV (reference sequence). The CDR3 spans 16 residues.

The V call is TRBV7-9, the J call TRBJ2-4; 9 bases agree with TRBD2. The CDR3 contains 15 residues. CDR1 is SEHNR and CDR2 is FQNEAQ in the germline V gene (reference sequence). With 3 bases clipped from V and 5 bases from J, the junction kept 5 bases outside the gene matches. CDR3 sequence (DNA): TGTGCCAGCAGCTTTGTGGTAGCGGGAGAAAACATTCAGTACTTC. As protein: CASSFVVAGENIQYF.

The sample holds a few counts of this clone. The V and J genes are TRBV14 and TRBJ1-2; 7 bases line up with TRBD1. The V and J ends lost 3 bases and 3 bases, in that order; junction bases with no gene match: 7. This CDR3 has 15 residues. Per the germline V gene, CDR1 is SGHDN and CDR2 is FVKESK. CDR3 amino acids: CASSQGQFRYYGYTF. The DNA for the CDR3 is TGTGCCAGCAGCCAGGGACAGTTCCGCTACTATGGCTACACCTTC.

V and J are TRBV5-6 and TRBJ2-5; D unresolved. The CDR3 has 13 amino acids. CDR1 is SGHDT and CDR2 is YYEEEE in the germline V gene. Trimming cost V 3 bases and J 2 bases, with 8 bases left between them. CDR3 sequence: CASSWILQETQYF. In DNA, the CDR3 is TGTGCCAGCAGCTGGATCCTACAAGAGACCCAGTACTTC.

The chain uses TRBV5-4 and TRBJ2-5; D is uncertain. This CDR3 comprises 11 residues. The V end lost 2 bases, the J end lost 2 bases, and 1 base lay between the germline ends. Looked up from germline, CDR1 is SGHNT and CDR2 is YYREEE (reference sequence). For the CDR3, the DNA is TGTGCCAGCAGCTTTCAAGAGACCCAGTACTTC. It translates to CASSFQETQYF. Full variable domain (rest looked up from reference TRBV5-4 and TRBJ2-5): ETGVTQSPTHLIKTRGQQVTLRCSSQSGHNTVSWYQQALGQGPQFIFQYYREEENGRGNFPPRFSGLQFPNYSSELNVNALELDDSALYLCASSFQETQYFGPGTRLLVL.